The 26 T cell receptor beta chains listed next were all sequenced from one sample in a study of cytomegalovirus exposure and HLA in healthy donors. Here immunoSEQ multiplex PCR was the method, and the copy in TCRdb shows in-frame clones only, minus some. The sample has 70,000 or so clones; approximately 91% are singletons. Sequenced material: PBMCs. The receptors here all came from a man aged 18 to 30 in good health and CMV-seronegative.

The chain uses TRBV6-6 and TRBJ1-1; unclear D gene. Per germline, CDR1 MNHNY and CDR2 SVGAGI (reference sequence). The CDR3 consists of 12 residues. Trimming took off 2 bases at V and 7 bases at J, with 8 bases between the two ends. The CDR3: CASSYIGGEAFF. The CDR3 DNA sequence: TGTGCCAGCAGTTACATCGGTGGTGAAGCTTTCTTT.

The chain carries TRBV11-3 and TRBJ1-1, with TRBD1 identical over 9 bases. V lost 5 bases, J lost 11 bases, and 6 bases stayed unmatched. From germline, CDR1 is SGHNT and CDR2 YENEEA. The CDR3 extends over 12 amino acids. This CDR3 is CASSRPGQGAFF. CDR3 in DNA: TGTGCCAGCAGCCGACCGGGACAGGGTGCTTTCTTT.

The CDR3 loop reads CASSGPHERQAVPYEQYF. In DNA form, the CDR3 reads TGCGCCAGCAGTGGACCCCATGAGAGACAGGCAGTCCCCTACGAGCAGTACTTC. The V gene is TRBV10-1, the J gene TRBJ2-7; D might be TRBD1 (6 bases). V shed 4 bases and J shed 2 bases, with 24 bases lying between them. This CDR3 is 18 amino acids long. CDR1 and CDR2 from the germline V gene are WNHNN and SYGVQD (reference sequence).

This chain uses TRBV2 with TRBJ1-3; D possibly corresponds to TRBD1 (6 bases). The CDR3 contains 16 residues. The germline CDR1 and CDR2 sequences are SNHLY and FYNNEI. The germline V and J ends were trimmed by 6 bases and 0 bases, with 15 bases remaining between them. CDR3 loop: CASRGAGVSSGNTIYF. CDR3 DNA: TGTGCCAGCAGGGGGGCAGGGGTCTCCTCTGGAAACACCATATATTTT.

The chain joins TRBV28 to TRBJ2-7; 10 bases agree with TRBD1. The CDR3 extends over 16 amino acids. Germline V CDR1 and CDR2: MDHEN, SYDVKM. The trim removed 3 bases at V and 6 bases at J, leaving 11 bases unmatched. This CDR3 is CASSLEDRGVWGEQYF. The CDR3 DNA sequence: TGTGCCAGCAGTTTGGAGGACAGGGGGGTCTGGGGCGAGCAGTACTTC.

The V and J genes are TRBV7-2 and TRBJ2-7, with D possibly TRBD2 on 5 matching bases. The CDR3 is 15 amino acids. Trimming shortened V by 6 bases and J by 6 bases, and 21 bases separated the two germline ends. Germline CDR1 and CDR2: SGHTA and FQGNSA. CDR3 amino acids: CASSATGSPTPEQYF. The CDR3 DNA reads as TGTGCCAGCAGTGCAACGGGGAGTCCTACCCCCGAGCAGTACTTC.

J is TRBJ1-4 and V is TRBV5-6; D may be TRBD1 (5 bases). Germline V CDR1 and CDR2: SGHDT, YYEEEE. The CDR3 totals 13 residues. The V end lost 1 base, the J end lost 13 bases, and 14 bases lay between the germline ends. CDR3 amino acids: CASSLSRAMILFF. The CDR3 nucleotides read TGTGCCAGCAGCTTGTCCAGGGCCATGATACTGTTTTTT.

The rearrangement joins TRBV6-1 to TRBJ2-7; 9 bases agree with TRBD2. Trimming removed 6 bases from V and 2 bases from J; junction bases left unmatched: 5. CDR1 and CDR2 (germline): MNHNS, SASEGT. This CDR3 spans 14 amino acids. CDR3 nucleotide sequence: TGTGCCAGCAGGCCGACTAGCGGCCCCTACGAGCAGTACTTC. Amino acid sequence: CASRPTSGPYEQYF.

This clone occurred a few times. This CDR3 is CASSSVAGEYEQFF. The CDR3 coding sequence is TGTGCCAGCAGCTCTGTAGCGGGAGAGTATGAGCAGTTCTTC. The gene calls are TRBV5-4 and TRBJ2-1; TRBD2 agrees at 9 bases. The V gene end was trimmed by 3 bases and the J gene end by 8 bases; junction bases not matched to a gene: 6. This CDR3 region has 14 residues. The germline V gene encodes CDR1 SGHNT and CDR2 YYREEE (reference sequence).

The chain has TRBV9 and TRBJ2-1, with 8 nucleotides matching TRBD1. V dropped 2 bases and J dropped 1; count of bases not matched to a gene: 2. Germline V gene lookup returns CDR1 SGDLS and CDR2 YYNGEE. This CDR3 has 15 amino acids. This CDR3 is CASSVTGDSYNEQFF. The CDR3 bases are TGTGCCAGCAGCGTGACAGGGGATTCCTACAATGAGCAGTTCTTC.

The gene calls are TRBV27 and TRBJ2-2; 9 bases are shared with TRBD1. The CDR3 runs to 17 residues. Per germline, CDR1 MNHEY and CDR2 SMNVEV (reference sequence). V lost 6 bases and J lost 2; bases outside the gene matches: 10. The CDR3 sequence is CASSISDRGTNTGELFF. DNA for the CDR3: TGTGCCAGCAGCATTAGTGACAGGGGGACAAACACCGGGGAGCTGTTTTTT.

The chain combines TRBV27 with TRBJ1-1, with TRBD1 matching over 8 bases. The germline V gene encodes CDR1 MNHEY and CDR2 SMNVEV (reference sequence). After removal of 3 bases from V and 1 base from J, the junction contained 4 bases not matched to a gene. CDR3 length: 15 residues. The DNA of the CDR3 is TGTGCCAGCAGTTTTGGGACAGGATGGAACACTGAAGCTTTCTTT. Protein sequence: CASSFGTGWNTEAFF.

The V gene is TRBV15, the J gene TRBJ2-1, with 10 bases aligning to TRBD2. This CDR3 region has 20 residues. With V trimmed by 0 bases and J by 6 bases, 17 bases remained unmatched. Germline V CDR1 and CDR2: LNHNV, YYDKDF (reference sequence). Here the CDR3 reads CATSRDLGTSGMGTSNEQFF. CDR3 DNA: TGTGCCACCAGCAGAGATCTTGGAACTAGCGGGATGGGGACCTCCAATGAGCAGTTCTTC.

The rearrangement links TRBV7-2 to TRBJ2-1; maybe TRBD2 (5 bases). CDR1 and CDR2 from the germline V gene are SGHTA and FQGNSA. The V gene lost 5 bases and the J gene lost 8 bases, with 19 bases spanning the gap. The CDR3 covers 15 residues. The DNA of the CDR3 is TGTGCCAGCAGCCCAAGCGGCTTCCCAGGCGATGAGCAGTTCTTC. The encoded protein is CASSPSGFPGDEQFF. The entire variable domain, with the rest obtained from reference TRBV7-2 and TRBJ2-1, is as follows: GAGVSQSPSNKVTEKGKDVELRCDPISGHTALYWYRQSLGQGLEFLIYFQGNSAPDKSGLPSDRFSAERTGGSVSTLTIQRTQQEDSAVYLCASSPSGFPGDEQFFGPGTRLTVL.

This sequence joins TRBV7-2 and TRBJ2-1, with D perhaps TRBD2 (7 bases). The CDR3 is 16 residues long. CDR1 and CDR2 (germline): SGHTA, FQGNSA. The germline V and J ends were trimmed by 7 bases and 12 bases, with 28 bases remaining between them. The CDR3 loop reads CASNARGAGLPSGQFF. The CDR3 bases are TGTGCCAGCAACGCCCGGGGGGCCGGACTCCCTTCCGGGCAGTTCTTC.

The chain combines TRBV4-1 with TRBJ2-5, with D uncertain. The CDR3 has 13 amino acids. V gave up 0 bases and J gave up 6 bases, with 8 bases separating them. Germline V lookup: CDR1 MGHRA, CDR2 YSYEKL. The chain's CDR3 is CASSQDLEKTQYF. CDR3 nucleotides: TGCGCCAGCAGCCAAGACTTGGAGAAGACCCAGTACTTC.

V usage is TRBV5-1 and J usage is TRBJ1-1, with a tentative D call TRBD1 (6 bases). This CDR3 contains 13 residues. Germline CDR1 SGHRS, CDR2 YFSETQ. V was pared by 4 bases and J by 3 bases, with 10 bases between. CDR3 protein: CASSVTGYTEAFF. The CDR3 nucleotides read TGCGCCAGCAGCGTCACAGGGTACACTGAAGCTTTCTTT. The variable domain in full, completed from reference TRBV5-1 and TRBJ1-1, reads KAGVTQTPRYLIKTRGQQVTLSCSPISGHRSVSWYQQTPGQGLQFLFEYFSETQRNKGNFPGRFSGRQFSNSRSEMNVSTLELGDSALYLCASSVTGYTEAFFGQGTRLTVV.

The V and J genes are TRBV5-1 and TRBJ2-1; 9 nucleotides align to TRBD2. J lost 0 bases, V lost 0 bases, and 4 bases had no gene match. This CDR3 has 17 amino acids. From germline, CDR1 is SGHRS and CDR2 YFSETQ. CDR3 coding DNA: TGCGCCAGCAGCTTGGTTGCGGGGGGGAGCTCCTACAATGAGCAGTTCTTC. It specifies CASSLVAGGSSYNEQFF.

This chain's CDR3 is CASRDGLAERGEQYF. CDR3 in DNA: TGCGCCAGCAGAGATGGACTAGCGGAGCGAGGGGAGCAGTACTTC. The V gene is TRBV4-3, the J gene TRBJ2-7; 10 bases agree with TRBD2. The CDR3 spans 15 residues. V shed 6 bases and J 7 bases; nucleotides not matched to a gene: 12. The germline gives CDR1 LGHNA, CDR2 YSLEER.

With regard to this clone: One end of the junction does not line up with germline, which may come from a read error. The genes are TRBV29-1 and TRBJ2-7, with 12 bases identical to TRBD2. The germline gives CDR1 SQVTM, CDR2 ANQGSEA. The length of the CDR3 is 15 residues. The CDR3 reads CSVVTSGSPTYEQCF. The CDR3 coding sequence is TGCAGCGTTGTGACTAGCGGGAGCCCCACATACGAGCAGTGCTTC.

The rearrangement joins TRBV20-1 to TRBJ1-4; the D is unclear. The CDR3 is 11 residues long. Trimming took 2 bases from V and 8 from J, leaving 6 bases between them. Germline V CDR1 and CDR2: DFQATT, SNEGSKA (reference sequence). The CDR3, as DNA: TGCAGTGCTAGAAGAGGAGAAAAACTGTTTTTT. The encoded protein is CSARRGEKLFF.

This rearrangement joins TRBV13 to TRBJ1-1; D is ambiguous. The CDR3 extends over 11 amino acids. Per germline, CDR1 PRHDT and CDR2 FYEKMQ (reference sequence). CDR3 in amino acids: CGSGDGTEAFF. DNA for the CDR3: TGTGGGTCGGGTGATGGCACTGAAGCTTTCTTT.

V and J are TRBV20-1 and TRBJ1-1; no clear D. Looked up from germline, CDR1 is DFQATT and CDR2 is SNEGSKA (reference sequence). CDR3 length equals 11 residues. V lost 3 bases and J 4 bases, leaving 6 bases between the germline ends. The chain's CDR3 is CSASPGTEAFF. CDR3 nucleotides: TGCAGTGCTAGCCCGGGCACTGAAGCTTTCTTT.

V gene TRBV7-6 combines with J gene TRBJ1-1; 10 bases agree with TRBD1. The CDR3 consists of 13 residues. Trimming removed 5 bases from V and 7 bases from J; junction bases left unmatched: 4. Germline CDR1 reads SGHVS; CDR2 reads FNYEAQ. CDR3 bases: TGTGCCAGCAGCCCGACAGGGGGCAATGAAGCTTTCTTT. It translates to CASSPTGGNEAFF.

The chain has TRBV28 and TRBJ1-5; D is perhaps TRBD1 (5 bases). CDR1 is MDHEN and CDR2 is SYDVKM in the germline V gene. The V gene lost 7 bases and the J gene lost 0 bases, with 19 bases spanning the gap. CDR3 length equals 17 residues. The CDR3: CASTQQGTLFSNQPQHF. Written as DNA, the CDR3 is TGTGCCAGCACTCAACAAGGGACTCTTTTTAGCAATCAGCCCCAGCATTTT.

This sequence joins TRBV4-2 and TRBJ1-5; no firm D call. The CDR3 length is 14 residues. Germline V CDR1 and CDR2: LGHNA, YNFKEQ. Trimming cost V 0 bases and J 2 bases, with 5 bases left between them. CDR3 in amino acids: CASSQDEGNQPQHF. DNA for the CDR3: TGTGCCAGCAGCCAAGATGAGGGCAATCAGCCCCAGCATTTT.